Below, 14 T cell receptor beta chains from the same sample are listed, as sequenced in a study of T cell responses to AZD1222 COVID-19 vaccine. The method was immunoSEQ multiplex PCR; TCRdb's version includes in-frame clones alone and lacks a portion of them. The sample gives some 110,000 clones, 88% of which show up once; roughly 4% is in the top ten. The sample consisted of peripheral blood, taken 28 days after the second AZD1222 dose. The receptors shown here come from an adult who received the AZD1222 COVID-19 vaccine.

This clone was counted a single time. The chain couples TRBV12-3 or TRBV12-4 to TRBJ1-5; no clear D gene. Trimming took off 6 bases at V and 4 bases at J, with 10 bases between the two ends. This CDR3 spans 13 amino acids. DNA of the CDR3: TGTGCCAGCAGCCCCGGACTGAATCAGCCCCAGCATTTT. Residues: CASSPGLNQPQHF.

The V gene is TRBV19, the J gene TRBJ1-1; perhaps TRBD1 as D (6 bases). This CDR3 comprises 16 residues. CDR1 is LNHDA and CDR2 is SQIVND in the germline V gene (reference sequence). V was shortened by 3 bases and J by 3 bases, with 17 bases between the two germline ends. CDR3 nucleotides: TGTGCCAGTAGTATCTTAGGGTCAGGGGTCTACACTGAAGCTTTCTTT. The encoded protein is CASSILGSGVYTEAFF.

This clone came up a few times. The rearrangement joins TRBV9 to TRBJ1-1; D is possibly TRBD1 (5 bases). Trimming removed 3 bases from V and 1 base from J, with 7 bases in between. Germline values: CDR1 SGDLS, CDR2 YYNGEE. The CDR3 totals 13 residues. In nucleotides, the CDR3 is TGTGCCAGCAGCGGGAGGGGGAACACTGAAGCTTTCTTT. It codes for CASSGRGNTEAFF. Combining the CDR3 with reference TRBV9 and TRBJ1-1 gives the whole variable domain DSGVTQTPKHLITATGQRVTLRCSPRSGDLSVYWYQQSLDQGLQFLIQYYNGEERAKGNILERFSAQQFPDLHSELNLSSLELGDSALYFCASSGRGNTEAFFGQGTRLTVV.

This clone was picked up one time. J is TRBJ1-4 and V is TRBV7-9; 7 bases align to TRBD1. The CDR3 spans 16 residues. Germline CDR1 is SEHNR and CDR2 is FQNEAQ (reference sequence). Trimming at V came to 2 bases and at J to 3 bases, leaving 6 bases not matched to a gene. The CDR3 reads CASSLRGDRSNEKLFF. CDR3 sequence (DNA): TGTGCCAGCAGCTTAAGGGGGGACAGATCTAATGAAAAACTGTTTTTT.

This chain links TRBV6-5 with TRBJ1-2; D is ambiguous. Per germline, CDR1 MNHEY and CDR2 SVGAGI. This CDR3 contains 15 residues. V dropped 6 bases and J dropped 0 bases, with 14 bases sitting between them. CDR3 in DNA: TGTGCCAGCAGGCCTGAGTTTCTAGCTAACTATGGCTACACCTTC. It specifies CASRPEFLANYGYTF.

This rearrangement joins TRBV5-4 to TRBJ1-6; 10 nucleotides line up with TRBD1. Unmatched junction bases numbered 19, after V lost 6 bases and J lost 10 bases. The CDR3 is made up of 18 amino acids. Per germline, CDR1 SGHNT and CDR2 YYREEE (reference sequence). This CDR3 is CASTSGGTGDPGWSPLHF. DNA for the CDR3: TGTGCCAGCACTTCCGGGGGGACAGGGGACCCCGGTTGGTCACCCCTCCACTTT.

This rearrangement joins TRBV19 to TRBJ2-7; D possibly corresponds to TRBD1 (6 bases). CDR1 and CDR2 from the germline V gene are LNHDA and SQIVND (reference sequence). Trimming took 10 bases from V and 3 from J, leaving 13 bases between them. The CDR3 runs to 12 residues. The CDR3 reads CATTGPYYEQYF. The CDR3 DNA reads TGTGCCACCACAGGGCCCTACTACGAGCAGTACTTC.

The V and J genes are TRBV7-9 and TRBJ2-7; D not certain. The CDR3 runs to 15 residues. The ends were cut back, 6 bases at V and 0 bases at J, with 15 bases in the middle. Germline V CDR1 and CDR2: SEHNR, FQNEAQ (reference sequence). The CDR3 region is CASRFNGLDSYEQYF. The CDR3 nucleotides are TGTGCCAGCAGGTTTAACGGGTTGGACTCCTACGAGCAGTACTTC.

This chain connects TRBV7-2 to TRBJ1-4; the D gene is possibly TRBD1 (5 bases). Germline loops: CDR1 SGHTA, CDR2 FQGNSA. This CDR3 comprises 15 residues. V shed 5 bases and J shed 7 bases, with 17 bases lying between them. The CDR3 nucleotides are TGTGCCAGCAGCCGGGGGGGGTCGGTTTCTGAAAAACTGTTTTTT. Amino acid sequence: CASSRGGSVSEKLFF.

The rearrangement uses TRBV5-1 and TRBJ2-5, with TRBD1 as a possible D gene (6 bases). V was cut by 8 bases and J by 4 bases, with 12 bases left in between. The CDR3 has 12 residues. From germline, CDR1 is SGHRS and CDR2 YFSETQ. The CDR3 nucleotides are TGCGCCAGTCACAGGGTATCAGAGACCCAGTACTTC. Translated, it gives CASHRVSETQYF.

The chain recombines TRBV7-3 with TRBJ1-2; D is unclear. Trimming cost V 3 bases and J 4 bases, with 18 bases left between them. This CDR3 comprises 16 residues. In germline, CDR1 is SGHTA, CDR2 FQGTGA. The CDR3 DNA reads TGTGCCAGCAGCTTGGTCAGCGGCCCCGATCTCTATGGCTACACCTTC. Translating gives CASSLVSGPDLYGYTF.

V usage is TRBV5-6 and J usage is TRBJ1-2; D not certain. V lost 0 bases to trimming and J lost 4 bases, with 7 bases between them. In germline, CDR1 is SGHDT, CDR2 YYEEEE. This CDR3 is built from 13 residues. The CDR3 loop reads CASSLGHSYGYTF. CDR3 coding DNA: TGTGCCAGCAGCTTGGGGCATTCCTATGGCTACACCTTC. Using reference TRBV5-6 and TRBJ1-2 for the parts outside the CDR3, the full variable domain is DAGVTQSPTHLIKTRGQQVTLRCSPKSGHDTVSWYQQALGQGPQFIFQYYEEEERQRGNFPDRFSGHQFPNYSSELNVNALLLGDSALYLCASSLGHSYGYTFGSGTRLTVV.

This chain links TRBV11-2 with TRBJ1-5; D remains ambiguous. The CDR3 spans 13 residues. V was pared by 1 base and J by 9 bases, with 10 bases between. Germline CDR1 reads SGHAT; CDR2 reads FQNNGV. Here the CDR3 DNA reads TGTGCCAGCAGCTTAGGTCGTCTGGGGCCCCAGCATTTT. It yields the protein CASSLGRLGPQHF.

On this clone itself: The same CDR3 arises from other DNA sequences in this sample as well. The genes are TRBV9 and TRBJ1-3, with a tentative D call TRBD1 (6 bases). The V gene's germline CDR1 is SGDLS and CDR2 YYNGEE. Trimming stripped 3 bases from V and 0 bases from J, with 7 bases between. The CDR3 runs 14 residues. CDR3 sequence: CASSEGGSGNTIYF. Here the CDR3 DNA reads TGTGCCAGCAGCGAGGGGGGCTCTGGAAACACCATATATTTT. Looking up the rest from reference TRBV9 and TRBJ1-3 gives the full variable domain: DSGVTQTPKHLITATGQRVTLRCSPRSGDLSVYWYQQSLDQGLQFLIQYYNGEERAKGNILERFSAQQFPDLHSELNLSSLELGDSALYFCASSEGGSGNTIYFGEGSWLTVV.